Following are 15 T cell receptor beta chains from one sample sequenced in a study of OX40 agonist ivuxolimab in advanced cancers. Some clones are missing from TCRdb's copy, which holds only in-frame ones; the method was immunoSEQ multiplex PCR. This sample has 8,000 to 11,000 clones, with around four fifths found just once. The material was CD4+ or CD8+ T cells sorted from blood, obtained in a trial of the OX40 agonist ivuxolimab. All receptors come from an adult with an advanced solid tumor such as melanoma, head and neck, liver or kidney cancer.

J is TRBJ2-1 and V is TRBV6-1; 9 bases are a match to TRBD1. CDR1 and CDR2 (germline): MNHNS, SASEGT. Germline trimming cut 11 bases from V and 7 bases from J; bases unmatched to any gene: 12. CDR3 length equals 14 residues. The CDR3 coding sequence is TGTGCCTCCTCCGGGACAGGGACCGTGAATGAGCAGTTCTTC. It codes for CASSGTGTVNEQFF.

Here the CDR3 reads CASKRGASGDYNEQFF. DNA of the CDR3: TGTGCCAGCAAGAGGGGGGCTAGCGGGGATTACAATGAGCAGTTCTTC. The J gene is TRBJ2-1, the V gene TRBV5-6; 9 bases fit TRBD2. This CDR3 region has 16 residues. Trimming took 6 bases from V and 4 from J; bases not matched to a gene: 11. Germline CDR1 and CDR2: SGHDT and YYEEEE.

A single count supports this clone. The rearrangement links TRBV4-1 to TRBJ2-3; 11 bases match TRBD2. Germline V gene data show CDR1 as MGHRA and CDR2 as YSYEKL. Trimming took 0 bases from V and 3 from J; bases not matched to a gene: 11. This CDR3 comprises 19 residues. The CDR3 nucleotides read TGCGCCAGCAGCCAAGAGGTGCTAGCGGGAGGATACGGAACAGATACGCAGTATTTT. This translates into CASSQEVLAGGYGTDTQYF.

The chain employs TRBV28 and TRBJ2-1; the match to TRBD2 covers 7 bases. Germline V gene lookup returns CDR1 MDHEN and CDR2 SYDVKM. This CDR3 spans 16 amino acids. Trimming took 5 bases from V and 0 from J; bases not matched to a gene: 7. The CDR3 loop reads CASSPQRDSSYNEQFF. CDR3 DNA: TGTGCCAGCAGTCCGCAGCGGGATAGCTCCTACAATGAGCAGTTCTTC.

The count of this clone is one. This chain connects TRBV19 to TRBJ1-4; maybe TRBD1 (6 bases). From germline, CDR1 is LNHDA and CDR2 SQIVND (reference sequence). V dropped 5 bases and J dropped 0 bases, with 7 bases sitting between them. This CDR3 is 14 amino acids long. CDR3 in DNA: TGTGCCAGTAGTCGGACAGCAACTAATGAAAAACTGTTTTTT. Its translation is CASSRTATNEKLFF.

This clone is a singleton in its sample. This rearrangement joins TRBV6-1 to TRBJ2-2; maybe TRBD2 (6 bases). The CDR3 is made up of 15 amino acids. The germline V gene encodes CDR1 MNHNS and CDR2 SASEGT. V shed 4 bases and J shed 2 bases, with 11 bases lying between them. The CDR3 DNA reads TGTGCCAGCAGTGGGTGGCGGGATAACACCGGGGAGCTGTTTTTT. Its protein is CASSGWRDNTGELFF.

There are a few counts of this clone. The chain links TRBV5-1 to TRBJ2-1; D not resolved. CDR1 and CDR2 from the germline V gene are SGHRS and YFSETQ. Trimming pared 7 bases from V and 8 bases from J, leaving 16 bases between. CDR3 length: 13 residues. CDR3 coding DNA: TGCGCCAGCCGACCACGTAGTGTGGATGAGCAGTTCTTC. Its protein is CASRPRSVDEQFF.

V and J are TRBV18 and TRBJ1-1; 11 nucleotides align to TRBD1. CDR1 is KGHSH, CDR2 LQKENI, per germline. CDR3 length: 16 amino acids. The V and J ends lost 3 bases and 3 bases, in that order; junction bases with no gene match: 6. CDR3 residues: CASSPGQGAGDTEAFF. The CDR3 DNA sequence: TGTGCCAGCTCACCTGGACAGGGGGCTGGGGACACTGAAGCTTTCTTT. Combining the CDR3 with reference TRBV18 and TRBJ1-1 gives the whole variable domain NAGVMQNPRHLVRRRGQEARLRCSPMKGHSHVYWYRQLPEEGLKFMVYLQKENIIDESGMPKERFSAEFPKEGPSILRIQQVVRGDSAAYFCASSPGQGAGDTEAFFGQGTRLTVV.

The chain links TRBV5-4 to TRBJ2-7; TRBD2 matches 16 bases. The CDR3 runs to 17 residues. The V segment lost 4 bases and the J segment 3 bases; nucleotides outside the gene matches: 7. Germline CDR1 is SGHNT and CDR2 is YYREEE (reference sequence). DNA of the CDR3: TGTGCCAGCAGCCCAACCGGGACTAGCGGGAGGGGCTACGAGCAGTACTTC. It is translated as CASSPTGTSGRGYEQYF.

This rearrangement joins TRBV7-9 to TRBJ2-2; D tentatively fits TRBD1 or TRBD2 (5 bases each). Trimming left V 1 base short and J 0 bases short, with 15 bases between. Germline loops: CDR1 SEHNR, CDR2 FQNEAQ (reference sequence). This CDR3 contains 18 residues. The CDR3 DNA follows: TGTGCCAGCAGCTTAGGGGTTCGACGGGGCTCGAACACCGGGGAGCTGTTTTTT. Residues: CASSLGVRRGSNTGELFF.

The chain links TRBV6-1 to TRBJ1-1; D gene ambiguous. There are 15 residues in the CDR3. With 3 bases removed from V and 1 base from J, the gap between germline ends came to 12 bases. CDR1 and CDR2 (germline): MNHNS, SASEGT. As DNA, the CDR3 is TGTGCCAGCAGTGAGTGGAGTAATTCGAACACTGAAGCTTTCTTT. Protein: CASSEWSNSNTEAFF.

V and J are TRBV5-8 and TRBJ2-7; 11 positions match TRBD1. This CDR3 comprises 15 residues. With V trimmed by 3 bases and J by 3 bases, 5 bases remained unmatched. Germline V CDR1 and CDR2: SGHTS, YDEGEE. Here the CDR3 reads CASSSRDRGVYEQYF. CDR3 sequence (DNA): TGTGCCAGCAGCTCCCGGGACAGGGGGGTCTACGAGCAGTACTTC. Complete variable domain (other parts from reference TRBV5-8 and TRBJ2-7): EAGVTQSPTHLIKTRGQQATLRCSPISGHTSVYWYQQALGLGLQFLLWYDEGEERNRGNFPPRFSGRQFPNYSSELNVNALELEDSALYLCASSSRDRGVYEQYFGPGTRLTVT.

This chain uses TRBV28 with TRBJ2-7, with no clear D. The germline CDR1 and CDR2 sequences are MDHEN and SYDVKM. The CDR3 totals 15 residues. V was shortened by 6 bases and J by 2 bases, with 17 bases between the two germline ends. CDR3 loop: CASRFRRLPTYEQYF. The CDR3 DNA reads TGTGCCAGCAGGTTTAGGCGGCTTCCTACCTACGAGCAGTACTTC.

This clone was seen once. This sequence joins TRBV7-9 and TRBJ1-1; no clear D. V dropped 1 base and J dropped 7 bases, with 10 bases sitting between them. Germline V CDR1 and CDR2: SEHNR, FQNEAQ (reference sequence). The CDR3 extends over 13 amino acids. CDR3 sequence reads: CASSLVNRDEAFF. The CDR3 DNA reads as TGTGCCAGCAGCTTAGTTAACCGCGATGAAGCTTTCTTT.

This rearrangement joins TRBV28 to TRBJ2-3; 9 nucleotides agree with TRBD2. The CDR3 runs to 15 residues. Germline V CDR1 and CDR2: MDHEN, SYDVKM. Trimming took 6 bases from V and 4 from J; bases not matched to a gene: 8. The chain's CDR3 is CASSSSGATSDTQYF. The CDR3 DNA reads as TGTGCCAGCAGCTCTAGCGGGGCGACTTCAGATACGCAGTATTTT.